A selection of T cell receptor beta chains follows, all from one sample in a study of glioma-infiltrating T cells after dendritic cell vaccination. The assay was immunoSEQ multiplex PCR, and TCRdb's table has in-frame clones only and misses some. This sample yields 55,000 to 70,000 clones, of which approximately 78% are seen a single time; over 9% belongs to the top ten. The source material was blood, sampled before dendritic cell vaccination. These receptors were collected from a human donor with glioblastoma. Both conserved end residues are part of each CDR3. D genes are given only for firm matches. Only part of the rows carry a size: once, few, many, or a class if the clone is expanded.

j_call d_call clone_size v_call cdr3_nt cdr3_aa
TRBJ2-1 - - TRBV4-2 TGTGCCAGCAGCCAAGATGAGTCTCGGCGGGTTGATGAGCAGTTCTTC CASSQDESRRVDEQFF
TRBJ2-3 TRBD2 - TRBV5-1 TGCGCCAGCAGCGACGGGACTAGCTCAGATACGCAGTATTTT CASSDGTSSDTQYF
TRBJ2-2 TRBD2 - TRBV6-5 TGTGCCAGCAGGTCGGGGGGGCCGCACGGGGAGCTGTTTTTT CASRSGGPHGELFF
TRBJ1-4 - - TRBV7-2 TGTGCCAGCAGCTTAACCGGGGCGGGAGAAAAACTGTTTTTT CASSLTGAGEKLFF
TRBJ2-6 - - TRBV7-9 TGTGCCAGCAGCACCCGGGACATAAGCTCTGGGGCCAACGTCCTGACTTTC CASSTRDISSGANVLTF
TRBJ2-1 TRBD2 - TRBV4-2 TGTGCCAGCAGCCAAGTTCCAGCGGGGGTCTACAATGAGCAGTTCTTC CASSQVPAGVYNEQFF
TRBJ2-1 - - TRBV15 TGTGCCACCAGCGGGGACGGACAGGAGCAGTTCTTC CATSGDGQEQFF
TRBJ2-1 TRBD2 - TRBV5-1 TGCGCCAGCAGCTCCGCGGGGAGCGGGGGATACAATGAGCAGTTCTTC CASSSAGSGGYNEQFF
TRBJ2-1 - - TRBV19 TGTGCCAGTAGTAGCAATCCCTCGAGCTCCTACAATGAGCAGTTCTTC CASSSNPSSSYNEQFF
TRBJ2-7 - - TRBV28 TGTGCCAGCAACGCGGGTTCCTACGAGCAGTACTTC CASNAGSYEQYF
TRBJ1-5 TRBD1 - TRBV19 TGTGCCAGTAGTCTGCACAGGGGAACGGTCAATCAGCCCCAGCATTTT CASSLHRGTVNQPQHF
TRBJ2-1 - - TRBV9 TGTGCCAGCAGCGTAGATCCAGGGGACAATGAGCAGTTCTTC CASSVDPGDNEQFF
TRBJ2-1 TRBD2 - TRBV5-1 TGCGCCAGCAGCTTGGGTAGGGAGGGTGAGCAGTTCTTC CASSLGREGEQFF
TRBJ2-3 TRBD1 - TRBV6-4 TGTGCCAGCAGTGCAGGGGGTAGACACACAGATACGCAGTATTTT CASSAGGRHTDTQYF
TRBJ2-7 TRBD1 - TRBV4-1 TGCGCCAGCAGCCAGGGGGACAGGGCATCCTACGAGCAGTACTTC CASSQGDRASYEQYF
TRBJ2-1 TRBD2 - TRBV6-5 TGTGCCAGCAGCACAACCGGGACTACCTACAATGAGCAGTTCTTC CASSTTGTTYNEQFF
TRBJ1-1 - - TRBV28 TGTGCCAGCACCAACCCAGCAGGTCGGGGGACCTACTATGAAGCTTTCTTT CASTNPAGRGTYYEAFF
TRBJ2-5 - - TRBV7-2 TGTGCCAGCAGTTCTCGGGAGACCCAGTACTTC CASSSRETQYF
TRBJ2-7 - once TRBV7-8 TGTGCCAGCAGCTTACGCTCCGCAGCTACGGGCTACGAGCAGTACTTC CASSLRSAATGYEQYF
TRBJ1-1 - - TRBV5-4 TGTGCCAGCAGCTCGCAGTTTACAGGGTCTGAAGCTTTCTTT CASSSQFTGSEAFF
TRBJ1-6 - few TRBV5-1 TGCGCCAGCAGCGAGCAGGGGCCGGTGAATTCACCCCTCCACTTT CASSEQGPVNSPLHF
TRBJ2-5 - - TRBV5-5 TGTGCCAGCAGCCCTCAGGGTTGGGAGACCCAGTACTTC CASSPQGWETQYF
TRBJ1-2 TRBD1 - TRBV4-3 TGCGCCAGCAGCCAAGATCACAGGGGAGGCGGCTACACCTTC CASSQDHRGGGYTF
TRBJ2-2 - - TRBV2 TGTGCCAAACAGGCTTTGGGGGAGCTGTTTTTT CAKQALGELFF
TRBJ1-4 - - TRBV30 TGTGCCTGGAGTGTAAGGCAGGGCGGGGCTGAAAAACTGTTTTTT CAWSVRQGGAEKLFF
TRBJ2-7 - - TRBV2 TGTGCCAGCAGTTCACACGGGGGGCCCTCCTACGAGCAGTACTTC CASSSHGGPSYEQYF
TRBJ2-7 TRBD1 - TRBV28 TGTGCCAGCAGTTTTAATGAGGGTGCAGGGGGCAACGAGCAGTACTTC CASSFNEGAGGNEQYF
TRBJ2-7 TRBD1 - TRBV14 TGTGCCAGCAGCCAATGGACAGGGTCCTACGAGCAGTACTTC CASSQWTGSYEQYF
TRBJ2-7 TRBD1 - TRBV28 TGTGCCAGCAGTTTATCTGGGACAGGGACCTACGAGCAGTACTTC CASSLSGTGTYEQYF
TRBJ1-2 - - TRBV6-5 TGTGCCAGCAGTTACACTACAGGGAACTATGGCTACACCTTC CASSYTTGNYGYTF
TRBJ1-6 TRBD1 - TRBV27 TGTGCCAGCAGGTCGACAGGGGCTAATTCACCCCTCCACTTT CASRSTGANSPLHF
TRBJ2-3 TRBD2 - TRBV6-4 TGTGCCAGCAGCGCTCTAGCGGGAGGCCGTACAGATACGCAGTATTTT CASSALAGGRTDTQYF
TRBJ2-1 - - TRBV10-1 TGCGCCAGCAGTGCTAACGAACGGGATGAGCAGTTCTTC CASSANERDEQFF
TRBJ2-1 - - TRBV7-7 TGTGCTAGCAGCCCGCGAGGAAGTTCCTACAATGAGCAGTTCTTC CASSPRGSSYNEQFF
TRBJ2-2 - - TRBV19 TGTGCCAGTAAGGCGGAGGGTGACACCGGGGAGCTGTTTTTT CASKAEGDTGELFF
TRBJ1-1 TRBD1 once TRBV19 TGTGCCAGTAGTGTCGGACAGGGGTTTTATAGGGCTGAAGCTTTCTTT CASSVGQGFYRAEAFF
TRBJ1-4 - - TRBV30 TGTGTCTGGAGTGAGAGGGTAGGGGAAAAACTGTTTTTT CVWSERVGEKLFF
TRBJ1-1 - - TRBV19 TGTGCCAGTAGTATGTCCCCAGGGGCCACTGAAGCTTTCTTT CASSMSPGATEAFF
TRBJ2-7 TRBD1 - TRBV7-6 TGTGCCAGCAGCCAACCTCCAGGGGGACGTGGCGAGCAGTACTTC CASSQPPGGRGEQYF
TRBJ2-2 TRBD1 - TRBV29-1 TGCAGCGTCGAAGACAGGGTTCCCGGGGAGCTGTTTTTT CSVEDRVPGELFF
TRBJ2-3 TRBD2 - TRBV9 TGTGCCAGCACCCTCGGGGGGGGGCTCACAGATACGCAGTATTTT CASTLGGGLTDTQYF
TRBJ1-2 TRBD1 - TRBV2 TGTGCCAGCAGTGCCAGCCATCGGGACAGGGGGGATTATGGCTACACCTTC CASSASHRDRGDYGYTF
TRBJ1-2 TRBD1 - TRBV5-1 TGCGCCAGCAGCACGACACAGGGGAACTATGGCTACACCTTC CASSTTQGNYGYTF
TRBJ1-2 TRBD1 - TRBV5-6 TGTGCCAGCAGCTCCGGGACAGGGGATAACTATGGCTACACCTTC CASSSGTGDNYGYTF